Shown below are 22 T cell receptor beta chains from a single sample sequenced in a study of CD4 and CD8 cells across lung adenocarcinoma regions. TCRdb fed the PCR reads into MiXCR, producing one record per CDR3 protein. This table has around 4,000 distinct CDR3 sequences, around 58% appearing once. The sequencing input was CD4+ T cells from the center of a lung tumor. The receptors were gathered from a male donor with lung adenocarcinoma. The CD4 and CD8 labels of this study may be unreliable.

This chain links TRBV27 with TRBJ1-1, with D unresolved. Trimming took off 6 bases at V and 4 bases at J, with 12 bases between the two ends. This CDR3 is built from 13 residues. Germline V CDR1 and CDR2: MNHEY, SMNVEV (reference sequence). CDR3 region: CASSPQRATEAFF. CDR3 DNA: TGTGCCAGCAGCCCCCAGAGGGCCACTGAAGCTTTCTTT.

The chain employs TRBV4-3 and TRBJ1-1; 7 nucleotides agree with TRBD1. After removal of 8 bases from V and 1 base from J, the junction contained 4 bases not matched to a gene. CDR3 length equals 13 residues. CDR1 and CDR2 (germline): LGHNA, YSLEER. The CDR3 spells CASSGQRNTEAFF. CDR3 nucleotides: TGCGCCAGCTCGGGACAGAGGAACACTGAAGCTTTCTTT.

The chain links TRBV6-1 to TRBJ1-4; D unclear. The CDR3 length is 14 residues. Trimming took off 4 bases at V and 0 bases at J, with 6 bases between the two ends. The germline V gene has CDR1 MNHNS and CDR2 SASEGT. CDR3 sequence reads: CASSGQTTNEKLFF. CDR3 DNA sequence: TGTGCCAGCAGTGGACAAACAACTAATGAAAAACTGTTTTTT.

V usage is TRBV6-1 and J usage is TRBJ2-7, with D possibly TRBD2 on 6 matching bases. This CDR3 spans 17 amino acids. Trimming cost V 6 bases and J 0 bases, with 21 bases left between them. Germline CDR1 MNHNS, CDR2 SASEGT. Here the CDR3 reads CASRRGLGFGDSYEQYF. Here the CDR3 DNA reads TGTGCCAGCAGGCGGGGCCTGGGTTTTGGAGACTCCTACGAGCAGTACTTC.

The chain joins TRBV6-5 to TRBJ2-4; D possibly corresponds to TRBD2 (5 bases). Germline V gene data show CDR1 as MNHEY and CDR2 as SVGAGI. Trimming cost V 2 bases and J 1 base, with 9 bases left between them. The CDR3 is made up of 15 amino acids. The CDR3 nucleotides are TGTGCCAGCAGTTACGAGGGAACGGCCAAAAACATTCAGTACTTC. This gives the protein CASSYEGTAKNIQYF.

On this clonotype itself: The CDR3 carries no conserved terminal phenylalanine or tryptophan, so it likely arises from a read error. The DNA is omitted, as the CDR3 cannot be located on it reliably, and the CDR3 follows TCRdb's listing. This rearrangement joins TRBV22-1 to TRBJ1-2. TRBV22-1 is noted as a pseudogene. Termini included, the CDR3 measures 8 amino acids. The CDR3 region is CLGIGRAH.

The rearrangement uses TRBV6-1 and TRBJ1-2; unclear D gene. There are 14 residues in the CDR3. The ends were cut back, 6 bases at V and 5 bases at J, with 16 bases in the middle. The germline V gene encodes CDR1 MNHNS and CDR2 SASEGT. The CDR3 bases are TGTGCCAGCAGCGAGGTGGGGTATGCTTATGGCTACACCTTC. Its translation: CASSEVGYAYGYTF.

As regards this clonotype: At one end the junction does not follow the germline gene, possibly because of a read error. J is TRBJ2-3 and V is TRBV6-5; maybe TRBD2 (5 bases). The CDR3 runs to 18 residues. Germline V lookup: CDR1 MNHEY, CDR2 SVGAGI. The CDR3 DNA follows: TGTGCCAGCAGTCACCAATCGGGGTATTCGAAGACCACAGACACGCAGTACTTT. Encoded protein: CASSHQSGYSKTTDTQYF.

The chain carries TRBV6-1 and TRBJ2-1; 9 bases align to TRBD1. In germline, CDR1 is MNHNS, CDR2 SASEGT. CDR3 length: 13 amino acids. V dropped 8 bases and J dropped 10; count of bases not matched to a gene: 9. The CDR3 DNA sequence: TGTGCCAGCCGGACAGGGGTAATTGACGAGCAGTTCTTC. Translated, it gives CASRTGVIDEQFF.

Regarding this clonotype: One end of the junction is discordant with germline, which a read error may explain. The chain combines TRBV7-7 with TRBJ2-1; TRBD1 is a possible D gene (5 bases). The J call is uncertain, as TRBJ2-5 better fits the DNA end. The CDR3 sequence is 15 residues long. The germline V gene encodes CDR1 SSHAT and CDR2 FNYEAQ (reference sequence). The CDR3 region has the DNA TGTGCTAGCAGCTTAGAAGGCAGGGTCAGCGAGACCCAGTACTTC. This sequence encodes CASSLEGRVSETQYF.

A remark on this clonotype: Its ends do not fully match the called genes, so a read error is possible. The V gene is TRBV9, the J gene TRBJ2-5; D is perhaps TRBD1 (6 bases). Germline CDR1 and CDR2: SGDLS and YYNGEE. This CDR3 region has 16 residues. Here the CDR3 reads CASSGGGGRGQETQYF. CDR3 bases: TGTGCCAGCAGCGGAGGTGGGGGCCGGGGCCAAGAGACGCAGTATTTC. Variable domain in full (rest from reference TRBV9 and TRBJ2-5): DSGVTQTPKHLITATGQRVTLRCSPRSGDLSVYWYQQSLDQGLQFLIQYYNGEERAKGNILERFSAQQFPDLHSELNLSSLELGDSALYFCASSGGGGRGQETQYFGPGTRLLVL.

The chain links TRBV6-1 to TRBJ2-1, with 8 bases that match TRBD2. The ends lost 7 bases at V and 9 bases at J; junction bases unmatched: 14. Germline V CDR1 and CDR2: MNHNS, SASEGT. The CDR3 runs 15 residues. Written as DNA, the CDR3 is TGTGCCAGCACCCCAGCGGGGGCCCACTATGGTGAGCAGTTCTTC. Translating it yields CASTPAGAHYGEQFF.

CDR3 residues: CASSLTGTYEQYF. The CDR3 DNA follows: TGTGCCAGCAGCCTGACAGGGACCTACGAGCAGTACTTC. This chain links TRBV7-8 with TRBJ2-5, with TRBD1 identical over 7 bases. Judging by the DNA end, TRBJ2-7 fits better; the J call may be wrong. Germline V lookup: CDR1 SGHVS, CDR2 FQNEAQ. This CDR3 comprises 13 residues.

This chain links TRBV7-9 with TRBJ1-4; the D gene is possibly TRBD1 (6 bases). There are 14 residues in the CDR3. V lost 3 bases and J lost 7, with 12 bases in between. CDR1 and CDR2 (germline): SEHNR, FQNEAQ (reference sequence). The CDR3 loop is CASSLTGWAEKLFF. The CDR3 coding sequence is TGTGCCAGCAGCTTGACAGGCTGGGCTGAAAAACTGTTTTTT. Filled out from reference TRBV7-9 and TRBJ1-4, the complete variable domain reads DTGVSQNPRHKITKRGQNVTFRCDPISEHNRLYWYRQTLGQGPEFLTYFQNEAQLEKSRLLSDRFSAERPKGSFSTLEIQRTEQGDSAMYLCASSLTGWAEKLFFGSGTQLSVL.

This chain links TRBV6-1 with TRBJ1-1; 7 bases are shared with TRBD1. J lost 1 base, V lost 6 bases, and 8 bases had no gene match. The CDR3 runs 15 residues. Germline-derived CDR1 and CDR2 are MNHNS and SASEGT. CDR3 sequence (DNA): TGTGCCAGCAGAGGGGCGACAGGGAGGAACACTGAAGCTTTCTTT. This sequence encodes CASRGATGRNTEAFF.

A few counts support this clonotype. The chain carries TRBV28 and TRBJ1-2, with TRBD1 identical over 12 bases. This CDR3 spans 14 amino acids. The germline gives CDR1 MDHEN, CDR2 SYDVKM. The J segment lost 7 bases and the V segment lost 4 bases, leaving 4 bases of the junction unmatched. The CDR3 nucleotides are TGTGCCAGCAGTTCTCGGGACAGGGGGCCTGGCTACACCTTC. Protein product: CASSSRDRGPGYTF.

This chain joins TRBV6-1 and TRBJ2-2; D may be TRBD2 (5 bases). V was pared by 3 bases and J by 7 bases, with 12 bases between. CDR3 length: 14 amino acids. Germline V lookup: CDR1 MNHNS, CDR2 SASEGT. The CDR3 spells CASSDTHSGGELFF. CDR3 bases: TGTGCCAGCAGTGATACCCACAGCGGCGGGGAGCTGTTTTTT.

The chain uses TRBV9 and TRBJ1-3, with D perhaps matching TRBD1 (5 bases). The germline V gene has CDR1 SGDLS and CDR2 YYNGEE. The CDR3 runs 14 residues. The V end was cut by 4 bases, the J end by 2 bases, with 10 bases between. CDR3 protein: CASSSGTPGNTIYF. CDR3 DNA: TGTGCCAGCAGCTCCGGGACTCCTGGAAACACCATATATTTT.

This rearrangement joins TRBV6-1 to TRBJ1-4; D perhaps matches TRBD1 (5 bases). CDR1 MNHNS and CDR2 SASEGT come from the germline V gene. V dropped 6 bases and J dropped 5 bases, with 13 bases sitting between them. This CDR3 comprises 14 residues. The CDR3 nucleotides read TGTGCCAGCAGCATGGTGCAGGGAAATGAAAAACTGTTTTTT. It yields the protein CASSMVQGNEKLFF.

In DNA form, the CDR3 reads TGCGCCAGCAGCCAAGAACACGCGGACCTCGGATTTTTGGGAGCTTTCTTT. This gives the protein CASSQEHADLGFLGAFF. The genes are TRBV4-1 and TRBJ1-1; no definite D call. CDR3 length equals 17 residues. V lost 0 bases to trimming and J lost 10 bases, with 24 bases between them. CDR1 is MGHRA and CDR2 is YSYEKL in the germline V gene.

This CDR3 is CASSGSSGGAAGTEAFF. CDR3 in DNA: TGTGCCAGCAGCGGCTCATCAGGGGGAGCGGCTGGGACTGAAGCTTTCTTT. The chain employs TRBV9 and TRBJ1-1, with 7 bases fitting TRBD1. Germline CDR1 SGDLS, CDR2 YYNGEE. CDR3 length: 17 residues. The ends lost 3 bases at V and 5 bases at J; junction bases unmatched: 16.

This clonotype showed up just a few times. The J gene is TRBJ2-1, the V gene TRBV7-2; TRBD2 agrees at 10 bases. The end of the DNA is better explained by TRBJ2-5, so the J call may be wrong. The germline gives CDR1 SGHTA, CDR2 FQGNSA. The CDR3 totals 16 residues. The CDR3 DNA reads TGTGCCAGCAGCTTAGAGCGGGAGGGCCTGGGAGAGACCCAGTACTTC. It is translated as CASSLEREGLGETQYF.